A single sample gave rise to the 32 T cell receptor beta chains below, sequenced in a study of cytomegalovirus exposure and HLA in healthy donors. 13 Jbeta primers and 60 Vbeta primers were used for the PCR. The data were produced by immunoSEQ multiplex PCR, yet TCRdb's version contains in-frame clones alone and is incomplete. The table has 130,000 to 150,000 clones, more than 75% seen once. Sequenced material: PBMCs. Receptor source: a male donor in good health and CMV-seronegative.

This rearrangement joins TRBV9 to TRBJ2-3; 13 bases line up with TRBD2. Germline lookup yields CDR1 SGDLS and CDR2 YYNGEE. Germline trimming cut 3 bases from V and 2 bases from J; bases unmatched to any gene: 9. The CDR3 length is 18 residues. The CDR3 sequence is CASSADWTSGGLTDTQYF. Here the CDR3 DNA reads TGTGCCAGCAGCGCCGATTGGACTAGCGGGGGCCTCACAGATACGCAGTATTTT.

The chain joins TRBV7-2 to TRBJ2-2; 10 nucleotides match TRBD1. Germline values: CDR1 SGHTA, CDR2 FQGNSA. With V trimmed by 1 base and J by 4 bases, 3 bases remained unmatched. The CDR3 runs 16 residues. Written as DNA, the CDR3 is TGTGCCAGCAGCTTAGAGGGACAGGGGACCACCGGGGAGCTGTTTTTT. Amino acid sequence: CASSLEGQGTTGELFF.

The chain combines TRBV5-5 with TRBJ1-5; maybe TRBD1 (6 bases). V shed 3 bases and J shed 4 bases, with 17 bases lying between them. The CDR3 contains 16 residues. Per the germline V gene, CDR1 is SGHKS and CDR2 is YYEKEE (reference sequence). The CDR3 here is CASSSGTRILNQPQHF. The DNA for the CDR3 is TGTGCCAGCAGCTCCGGGACACGGATTCTTAATCAGCCCCAGCATTTT.

This chain links TRBV6-1 with TRBJ2-7; maybe TRBD1 (5 bases). Germline CDR1 MNHNS, CDR2 SASEGT. The CDR3 extends over 13 amino acids. Between the trimmed V and J ends, which lost 7 bases and 3 bases, there was a span of 13 bases. In nucleotides, the CDR3 is TGTGCCAGCATGGGGCAGAGTTTCTACGAGCAGTACTTC. Translated: CASMGQSFYEQYF.

The gene calls are TRBV6-5 and TRBJ1-1; D uncertain. The CDR3 is 15 amino acids. V lost 2 bases and J lost 1, with 11 bases in between. CDR1 is MNHEY, CDR2 SVGAGI, per germline. The CDR3 spells CASSYHQVSNTEAFF. The CDR3 bases are TGTGCCAGCAGTTACCATCAGGTGTCGAACACTGAAGCTTTCTTT.

The chain combines TRBV2 with TRBJ1-1; D is unresolved. Germline values: CDR1 SNHLY, CDR2 FYNNEI. The CDR3 consists of 13 residues. Trimming removed 4 bases from V and 1 base from J, with 7 bases in between. The CDR3 coding sequence is TGTGCCAGCAGTGTGGAGCCGAACACTGAAGCTTTCTTT. Encoded protein: CASSVEPNTEAFF.

V and J are TRBV6-5 and TRBJ1-1; 8 bases fit TRBD1. Germline assignment: CDR1 MNHEY and CDR2 SVGAGI. The CDR3 length is 13 residues. With V trimmed by 5 bases and J by 5 bases, 4 bases remained unmatched. The CDR3 spells CASSRTGKTEAFF. CDR3 nucleotides: TGTGCCAGCAGTCGGACAGGGAAAACTGAAGCTTTCTTT.

The chain joins TRBV5-1 to TRBJ1-1, with TRBD1 identical over 9 bases. Losses at the gene ends were 5 bases for V and 4 bases for J; bases not matched to a gene: 6. The CDR3 has 14 amino acids. The germline V gene encodes CDR1 SGHRS and CDR2 YFSETQ. The CDR3 nucleotides are TGCGCCAGCAGGGCCCTGACAGGGGGCACTGAAGCTTTCTTT. Its translation is CASRALTGGTEAFF.

The chain has TRBV10-2 and TRBJ1-2; D unclear. CDR1 is WSHSY and CDR2 is SAAADI in the germline V gene. The CDR3 has 14 amino acids. Trimming took off 3 bases at V and 4 bases at J, with 12 bases between the two ends. CDR3 amino acids: CASSDAGLFYGYTF. In DNA form, the CDR3 reads TGCGCCAGCAGTGACGCAGGACTGTTCTATGGCTACACCTTC.

J is TRBJ1-4 and V is TRBV6-1; 10 bases agree with TRBD1. The CDR3 is 14 amino acids. V shed 7 bases and J 8 bases; nucleotides not matched to a gene: 7. Germline assignment: CDR1 MNHNS and CDR2 SASEGT. The CDR3 is CASITGTGEEKLFF. The CDR3 coding sequence is TGTGCCAGCATTACCGGGACAGGGGAAGAAAAACTGTTTTTT.

The chain links TRBV10-2 to TRBJ2-7; a possible D gene is TRBD2 (6 bases). V lost 3 bases and J lost 2, with 14 bases in between. This CDR3 spans 15 amino acids. The germline V gene has CDR1 WSHSY and CDR2 SAAADI. The CDR3 DNA follows: TGCGCCAGCAGTGACCCTGGCGGGGTACCCTACGAGCAGTACTTC. Protein product: CASSDPGGVPYEQYF.

CDR3 in DNA: TGCAGCGTTGGGACAGGGCGCGCTGAAGCTTTCTTT. This sequence encodes CSVGTGRAEAFF. The chain combines TRBV29-1 with TRBJ1-1, with 8 bases fitting TRBD1. The V and J ends lost 4 bases and 6 bases, in that order; junction bases with no gene match: 4. Germline V gene lookup returns CDR1 SQVTM and CDR2 ANQGSEA. The CDR3 covers 12 residues.

This clone showed up just once. The rearrangement uses TRBV5-4 and TRBJ1-1, with D hard to call. The CDR3 contains 13 residues. V lost 0 bases and J 8 bases, leaving 11 bases between the germline ends. Per germline, CDR1 SGHNT and CDR2 YYREEE (reference sequence). The CDR3 loop is CASSLAVGREAFF. DNA of the CDR3: TGTGCCAGCAGCTTGGCCGTCGGCAGGGAAGCTTTCTTT.

The chain joins TRBV28 to TRBJ1-1; 9 nucleotides match TRBD1. The CDR3 has 13 amino acids. V was clipped by 8 bases and J by 7 bases; unmatched bases: 8. From germline, CDR1 is MDHEN and CDR2 SYDVKM. For the CDR3, the DNA is TGTGCCAGCGAAACGGGACAGGGTATTGAAGCTTTCTTT. Its translation is CASETGQGIEAFF.

The J gene is TRBJ1-5, the V gene TRBV7-6; possibly TRBD1 for D (5 bases). Germline-derived CDR1 and CDR2 are SGHVS and FNYEAQ. The CDR3 loop spans 16 amino acids. V lost 1 base, J lost 6 bases, and 16 bases lay in between. CDR3 sequence: CASSLVAGPQGQPQHF. The CDR3 coding sequence is TGTGCCAGCAGCTTAGTGGCAGGGCCCCAGGGTCAGCCCCAGCATTTT.

The chain is built from TRBV7-2 and TRBJ2-7; 10 nucleotides match TRBD2. The germline CDR1 and CDR2 sequences are SGHTA and FQGNSA. The junction had 12 bases not matched to a gene; V was cut back by 2 bases and J by 2 bases. CDR3 size: 18 residues. The CDR3 nucleotides read TGTGCCAGCAGCTTAAGCGGGACTAGCGCGGGGAAAGCCTACGAGCAGTACTTC. This codes for CASSLSGTSAGKAYEQYF.

The V and J genes are TRBV9 and TRBJ2-6; possibly TRBD1 for D (6 bases). This CDR3 is 17 amino acids long. V was pared by 4 bases and J by 2 bases, with 16 bases between. In germline, CDR1 is SGDLS, CDR2 YYNGEE. CDR3 sequence (DNA): TGTGCCAGCAGCAGACAGGTGGGCCCCCCTGGGGCCAACGTCCTGACTTTC. Translated: CASSRQVGPPGANVLTF.

The J gene is TRBJ1-2, the V gene TRBV29-1, with TRBD1 matching over 9 bases. The germline CDR1 and CDR2 sequences are SQVTM and ANQGSEA. V shed 6 bases and J 8 bases; nucleotides not matched to a gene: 4. CDR3 size: 11 residues. The CDR3 DNA reads TGCAGCGTCTGGACAGGGGACGGCTACACCTTC. Its protein product is CSVWTGDGYTF.

The rearrangement joins TRBV7-3 to TRBJ2-6; D perhaps matches TRBD1 (5 bases). The germline V gene encodes CDR1 SGHTA and CDR2 FQGTGA. There are 13 residues in the CDR3. With 4 bases removed from V and 10 bases from J, the gap between germline ends came to 11 bases. The CDR3 nucleotides are TGTGCCAGCAGCTCGCAGGGAACAAACGTCCTGACTTTC. This gives the protein CASSSQGTNVLTF.

The V and J genes are TRBV7-2 and TRBJ2-4; 7 bases match TRBD1. The CDR3 loop spans 14 amino acids. Germline-derived CDR1 and CDR2 are SGHTA and FQGNSA. Unmatched junction bases numbered 8, after V lost 6 bases and J lost 6 bases. CDR3 bases: TGTGCCAGCAGTAGAGACAGGGCTGGAAACATTCAGTACTTC. Translated: CASSRDRAGNIQYF.

This chain links TRBV9 with TRBJ2-2; maybe TRBD1 (5 bases). This CDR3 has 14 amino acids. Deletions cut 1 base from V and 6 bases from J, with 10 bases between. CDR1 and CDR2 (germline): SGDLS, YYNGEE. CDR3 DNA: TGTGCCAGCAGCGTACGGTCAGGGTCCGGGGAGCTGTTTTTT. It translates to CASSVRSGSGELFF.

The chain combines TRBV2 with TRBJ2-7, with TRBD1 matching 8 bases. V gave up 7 bases and J gave up 6 bases; unmatched junction bases: 8. This CDR3 spans 13 amino acids. Germline V lookup: CDR1 SNHLY, CDR2 FYNNEI. The CDR3 is CASIPTGGFEQYF. For the CDR3, the DNA is TGTGCCAGCATCCCCACAGGGGGGTTCGAGCAGTACTTC.

Only a few counts were recorded for this clone. The chain combines TRBV10-3 with TRBJ2-1; 7 bases are shared with TRBD1. This CDR3 has 14 residues. The trim removed 0 bases at V and 6 bases at J, leaving 2 bases unmatched. Looked up from germline, CDR1 is ENHRY and CDR2 is SYGVKD. CDR3: CAISESTGFNEQFF. The CDR3 DNA follows: TGTGCCATCAGTGAGTCGACAGGGTTCAATGAGCAGTTCTTC.

This clone has only one observation. The rearrangement uses TRBV4-1 and TRBJ2-7; TRBD1 is a possible D gene (6 bases). The CDR3 extends over 12 amino acids. In germline, CDR1 is MGHRA, CDR2 YSYEKL. The V end lost 4 bases, the J end lost 4 bases, and 8 bases lay between the germline ends. DNA for the CDR3: TGCGCCAGCAGCCCAACAGGGTACGAGCAGTACTTC. The encoded protein is CASSPTGYEQYF.

The chain is built from TRBV7-8 and TRBJ1-6, with TRBD1 as a possible D gene (5 bases). Trimming stripped 4 bases from V and 7 bases from J, with 11 bases between. This CDR3 region has 14 residues. Looked up from germline, CDR1 is SGHVS and CDR2 is FQNEAQ. The CDR3 DNA reads TGTGCCAGCAGCTCTCGGACAACAAATTCACCCCTCCACTTT. Translating it yields CASSSRTTNSPLHF.

The V and J genes are TRBV27 and TRBJ1-1; D unresolved. The V end lost 3 bases, the J end lost 4 bases, and 18 bases lay between the germline ends. Germline-derived CDR1 and CDR2 are MNHEY and SMNVEV (reference sequence). This CDR3 is 16 amino acids long. Here the CDR3 reads CASSFSWHREVTEAFF. CDR3 nucleotides: TGTGCCAGCAGTTTCTCATGGCACCGGGAGGTCACTGAAGCTTTCTTT.

The chain has TRBV28 and TRBJ2-3; D may be TRBD1 (6 bases). CDR1 MDHEN and CDR2 SYDVKM come from the germline V gene. There are 16 residues in the CDR3. Between the trimmed V and J ends, which lost 7 bases and 2 bases, there was a span of 19 bases. The CDR3 sequence is CASTRDNPYVTDTQYF. The CDR3, as DNA: TGTGCCAGCACCCGGGACAATCCTTATGTCACAGATACGCAGTATTTT.

Only a few counts were recorded for this clone. A read error may produce the germline difference seen at one junction end. The J gene is TRBJ2-7, the V gene TRBV7-2; 13 nucleotides align to TRBD2. This CDR3 contains 16 residues. Germline V CDR1 and CDR2: SGHTA, FQGNSA. The CDR3 coding sequence is TGTGCCAGCAGCTTAGAGGCGACTAGCGGGGGGTCCCCTCGGGACTTC. Its protein is CASSLEATSGGSPRDF. Full variable domain (remainder filled in from reference TRBV7-2 and TRBJ2-7): GAGVSQSPSNKVTEKGKDVELRCDPISGHTALYWYRQSLGQGLEFLIYFQGNSAPDKSGLPSDRFSAERTGGSVSTLTIQRTQQEDSAVYLCASSLEATSGGSPRDFGPGTRLTVT.

The chain links TRBV2 to TRBJ1-1, with D perhaps TRBD1 (5 bases). Trimming shortened V by 8 bases and J by 7 bases, and 11 bases separated the two germline ends. Germline V lookup: CDR1 SNHLY, CDR2 FYNNEI. The CDR3 runs to 11 residues. The CDR3 nucleotides are TGTGCCAGCTGCACAAGGGGTGAAGCTTTCTTT. It encodes CASCTRGEAFF.

V usage is TRBV7-3 and J usage is TRBJ2-3; perhaps TRBD1 as D (6 bases). The CDR3 extends over 13 amino acids. Trimming removed 1 base at V and 6 bases at J, with 8 bases between. Germline V lookup: CDR1 SGHTA, CDR2 FQGTGA. CDR3: CASSLNRGDTQYF. The CDR3 nucleotides read TGTGCCAGCAGCTTAAATAGGGGGGATACGCAGTATTTT.

The chain uses TRBV7-2 and TRBJ1-4; D may be TRBD1 (6 bases). This CDR3 has 15 residues. The germline V gene has CDR1 SGHTA and CDR2 FQGNSA. The V end lost 1 base, the J end lost 4 bases, and 10 bases lay between the germline ends. DNA for the CDR3: TGTGCCAGCAGCTTAGGTTTCAGGGGTAATGAAAAACTGTTTTTT. Its protein product is CASSLGFRGNEKLFF.

The V call is TRBV7-2, the J call TRBJ2-1; TRBD1 agrees at 8 bases. Germline V gene lookup returns CDR1 SGHTA and CDR2 FQGNSA. J gave up 7 bases and V 3 bases, and 5 bases lay outside the gene matches. The CDR3 is made up of 14 amino acids. The CDR3 sequence is CASSFRTGRNEQFF. CDR3 DNA: TGTGCCAGCAGCTTTAGGACAGGGAGAAATGAGCAGTTCTTC. The whole variable domain, remainder taken from reference TRBV7-2 and TRBJ2-1, is GAGVSQSPSNKVTEKGKDVELRCDPISGHTALYWYRQSLGQGLEFLIYFQGNSAPDKSGLPSDRFSAERTGGSVSTLTIQRTQQEDSAVYLCASSFRTGRNEQFFGPGTRLTVL.